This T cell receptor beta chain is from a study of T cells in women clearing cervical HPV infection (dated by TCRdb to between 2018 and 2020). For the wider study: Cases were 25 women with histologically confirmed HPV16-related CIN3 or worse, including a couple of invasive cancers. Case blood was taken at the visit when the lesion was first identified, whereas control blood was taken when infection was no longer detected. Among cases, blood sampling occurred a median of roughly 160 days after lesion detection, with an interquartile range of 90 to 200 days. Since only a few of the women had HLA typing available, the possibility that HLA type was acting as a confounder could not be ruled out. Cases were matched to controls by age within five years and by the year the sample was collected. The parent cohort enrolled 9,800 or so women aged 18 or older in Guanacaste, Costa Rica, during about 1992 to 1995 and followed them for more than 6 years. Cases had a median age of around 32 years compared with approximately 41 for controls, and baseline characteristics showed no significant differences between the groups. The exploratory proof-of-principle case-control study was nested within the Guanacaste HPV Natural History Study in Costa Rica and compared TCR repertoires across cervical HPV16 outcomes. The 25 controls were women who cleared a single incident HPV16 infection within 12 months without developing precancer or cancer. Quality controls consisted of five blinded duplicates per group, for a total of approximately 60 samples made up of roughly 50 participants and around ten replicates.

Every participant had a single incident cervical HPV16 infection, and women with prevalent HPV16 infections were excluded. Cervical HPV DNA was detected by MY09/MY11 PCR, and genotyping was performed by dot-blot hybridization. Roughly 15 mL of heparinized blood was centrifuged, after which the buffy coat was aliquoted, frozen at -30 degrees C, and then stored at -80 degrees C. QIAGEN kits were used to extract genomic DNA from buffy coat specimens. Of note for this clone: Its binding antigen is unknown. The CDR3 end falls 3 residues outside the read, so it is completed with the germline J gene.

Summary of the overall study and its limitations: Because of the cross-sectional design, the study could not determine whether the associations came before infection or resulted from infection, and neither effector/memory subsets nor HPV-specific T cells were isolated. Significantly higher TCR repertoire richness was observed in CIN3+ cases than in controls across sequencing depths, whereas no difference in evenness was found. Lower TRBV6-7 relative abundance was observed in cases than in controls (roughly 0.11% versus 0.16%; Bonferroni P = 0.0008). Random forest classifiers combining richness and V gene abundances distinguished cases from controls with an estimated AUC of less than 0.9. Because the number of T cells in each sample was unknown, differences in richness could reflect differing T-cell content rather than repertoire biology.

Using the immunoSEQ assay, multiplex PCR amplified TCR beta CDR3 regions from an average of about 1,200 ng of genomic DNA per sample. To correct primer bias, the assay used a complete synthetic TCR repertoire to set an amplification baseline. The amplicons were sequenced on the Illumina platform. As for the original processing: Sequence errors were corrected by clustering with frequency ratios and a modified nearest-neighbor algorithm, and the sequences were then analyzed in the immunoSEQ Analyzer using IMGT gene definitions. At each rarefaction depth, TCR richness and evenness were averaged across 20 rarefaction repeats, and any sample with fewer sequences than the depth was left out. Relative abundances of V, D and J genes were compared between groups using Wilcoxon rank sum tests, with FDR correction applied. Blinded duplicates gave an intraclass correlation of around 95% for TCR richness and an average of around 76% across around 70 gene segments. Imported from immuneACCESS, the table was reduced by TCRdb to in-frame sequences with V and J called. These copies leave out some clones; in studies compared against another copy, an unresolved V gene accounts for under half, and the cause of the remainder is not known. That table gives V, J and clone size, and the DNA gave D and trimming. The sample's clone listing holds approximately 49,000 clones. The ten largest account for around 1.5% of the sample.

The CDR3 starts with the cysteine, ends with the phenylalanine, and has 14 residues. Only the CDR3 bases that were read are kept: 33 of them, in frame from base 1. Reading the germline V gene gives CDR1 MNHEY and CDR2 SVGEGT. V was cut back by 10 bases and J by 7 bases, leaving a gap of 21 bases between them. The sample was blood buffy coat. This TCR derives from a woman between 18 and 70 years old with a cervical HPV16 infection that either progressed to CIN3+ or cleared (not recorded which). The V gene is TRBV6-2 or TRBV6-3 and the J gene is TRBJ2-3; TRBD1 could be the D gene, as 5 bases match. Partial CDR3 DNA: TGTGCCACTTGGACAAAGGAACGTGTAAATACG. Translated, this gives CATWTKERVNT. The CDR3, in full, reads CATWTKERVNTQYF.